One T cell receptor (beta chain) is described in this entry. The antigen is undetermined. The CDR3 covers 14 residues. CDR1 SGHTA and CDR2 FQGTGA come from the germline V gene. The V segment lost 8 bases and the J segment 1 base; nucleotides outside the gene matches: 5. This entry belongs to a study of cytomegalovirus exposure and HLA in healthy donors. Points from the study as a whole: Many donors carried some public TCRs, although rarity characterized most TCR sequences. Later analysis identified a missense DCLRE1C variant that was linked to TCR beta V- and J-gene trimming. Specificity of three CMV-associated chains for CMV antigens was verified in vitro.

It was with 60 Vbeta and 13 Jbeta primers that the PCR ran. TCRdb's copy holds only in-frame clones and misses some; the assay was immunoSEQ multiplex PCR. The sample contains 150,000 to 200,000 clones, about four fifths of which appear only once. This sequence originates from a man between 18 and 35 years old in good health and CMV-seronegative. This chain connects TRBV7-3 to TRBJ2-3, with 8 positions matching TRBD2. The sample comprised PBMCs. In DNA, the CDR3 is TGTGCCAGCCGTACTAGCGGAGGCACAGATACGCAGTATTTT. Translating it yields CASRTSGGTDTQYF.